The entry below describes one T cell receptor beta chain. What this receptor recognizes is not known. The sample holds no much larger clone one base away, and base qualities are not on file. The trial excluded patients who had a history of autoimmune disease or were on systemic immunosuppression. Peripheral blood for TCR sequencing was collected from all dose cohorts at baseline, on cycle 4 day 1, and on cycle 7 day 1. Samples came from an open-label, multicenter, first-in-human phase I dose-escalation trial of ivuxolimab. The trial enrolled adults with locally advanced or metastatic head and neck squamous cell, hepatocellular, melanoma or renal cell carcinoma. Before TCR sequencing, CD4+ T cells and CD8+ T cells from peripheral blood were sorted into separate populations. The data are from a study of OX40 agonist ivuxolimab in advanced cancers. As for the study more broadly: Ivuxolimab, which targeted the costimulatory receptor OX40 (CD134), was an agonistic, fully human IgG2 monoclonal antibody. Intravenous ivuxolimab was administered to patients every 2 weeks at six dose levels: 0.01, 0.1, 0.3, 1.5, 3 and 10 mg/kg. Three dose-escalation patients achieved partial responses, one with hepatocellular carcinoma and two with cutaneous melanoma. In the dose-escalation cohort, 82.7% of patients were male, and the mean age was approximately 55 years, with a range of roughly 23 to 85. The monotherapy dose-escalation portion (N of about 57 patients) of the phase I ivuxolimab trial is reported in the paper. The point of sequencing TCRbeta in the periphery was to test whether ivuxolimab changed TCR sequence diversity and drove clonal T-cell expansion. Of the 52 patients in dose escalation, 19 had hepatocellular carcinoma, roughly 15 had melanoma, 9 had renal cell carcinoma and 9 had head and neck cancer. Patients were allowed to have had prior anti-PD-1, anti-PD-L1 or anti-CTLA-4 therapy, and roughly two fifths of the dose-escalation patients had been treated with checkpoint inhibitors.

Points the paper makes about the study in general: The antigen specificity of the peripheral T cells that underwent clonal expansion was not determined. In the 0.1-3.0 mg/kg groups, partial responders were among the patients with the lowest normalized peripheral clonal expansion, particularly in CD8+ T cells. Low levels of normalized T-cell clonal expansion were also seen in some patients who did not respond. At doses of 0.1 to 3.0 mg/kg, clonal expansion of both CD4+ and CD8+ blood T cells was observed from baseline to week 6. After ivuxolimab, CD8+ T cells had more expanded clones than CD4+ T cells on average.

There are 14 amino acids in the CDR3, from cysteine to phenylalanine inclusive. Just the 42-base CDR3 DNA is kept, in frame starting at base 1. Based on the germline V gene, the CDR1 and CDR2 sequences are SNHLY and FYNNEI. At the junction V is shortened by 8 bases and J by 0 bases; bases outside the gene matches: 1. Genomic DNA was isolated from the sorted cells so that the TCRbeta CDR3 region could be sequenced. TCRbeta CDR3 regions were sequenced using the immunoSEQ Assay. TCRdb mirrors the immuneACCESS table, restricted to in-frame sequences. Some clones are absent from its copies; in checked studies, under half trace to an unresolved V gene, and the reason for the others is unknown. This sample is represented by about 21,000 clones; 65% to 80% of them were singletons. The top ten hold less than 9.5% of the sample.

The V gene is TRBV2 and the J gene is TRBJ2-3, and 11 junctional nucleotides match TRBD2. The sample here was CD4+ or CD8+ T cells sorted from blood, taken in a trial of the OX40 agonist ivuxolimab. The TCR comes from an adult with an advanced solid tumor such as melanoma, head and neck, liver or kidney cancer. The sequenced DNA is TGTGCCAGCCGACTAGCGGGGAGCACAGATACGCAGTATTTT. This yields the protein CASRLAGSTDTQYF. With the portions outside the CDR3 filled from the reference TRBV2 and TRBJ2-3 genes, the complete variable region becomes EPEVTQTPSHQVTQMGQEVILRCVPISNHLYFYWYRQILGQKVEFLVSFYNNEISEKSEIFDDQFSVERPDGSNFTLKIRSTKLEDSAMYFCASRLAGSTDTQYFGPGTRLTVL.